This T cell receptor (beta chain) was captured in a study of blood T cell repertoires in COVID-19 (dated by TCRdb to the early 2020s). In terms of the full investigation: Collaborator samples came from the United States, Italy and Spain and covered acute and convalescent phases of COVID-19. The material from the prospective study consisted of cDNA or gDNA derived from T cells, B-cell-depleted T cells, or PBMCs. Deeply sampled blood TCRbeta repertoires from subjects exposed to, actively infected with, or recovered from COVID-19 were included in the dataset. The repertoires were released in a freely available public database intended as a resource for research on the immune response to SARS-CoV-2. The samples were drawn from two sources: the first 160 participants of the ongoing ImmuneRACE study, and some 1,300 subjects contributed by 6 global collaborators. A de-identified subject ID, COVID-19 status, age in years and sex were almost always included in the sample metadata. Where available, HLA class I and class II types were obtained from metadata supplied by the sample provider rather than from assay-based typing.

What the research found in general, with its limitations: The quantity of clinical and demographic metadata differed by source and by participant and was supplied without curation.

Remarks on this clone: Which antigen it targets is not known. Qualities for individual bases were not recorded, and no much larger clone is one base off.

Its CDR3 holds 15 amino acids, cysteine through phenylalanine. CDR3 DNA only is kept here, 45 bases in frame from base 1. The germline V gene yields SGDLS for CDR1 and YYNGEE for CDR2. V is cut back by 3 bases and J by 4 bases, with 7 bases in the junction unmatched. Participants in the prospective study were aged about 18 to 90 years, lived in more than 20 United States geographic areas, and enrolled through a virtual design. In the prospective study, cohorts were assigned on the basis of participant-reported clinical history obtained from a screening survey and a study questionnaire. Exposed participants had been in contact, within 2 weeks of entering the study, with a person who had a PCR-confirmed or clinician-diagnosed case of COVID-19. Mobile phlebotomists in the prospective study collected whole blood, serum and a nasopharyngeal or oropharyngeal swab from every participant. Prospective study participants could optionally give additional blood draws and questionnaires over a roughly 2-month period. Before DNA extraction, prospective study blood samples were shipped either frozen or at room temperature.

TCRbeta CDR3 regions were amplified from genomic DNA using the immunoSEQ Assay, a bias-controlled multiplex PCR. Under the source paper's analysis protocol: Within the assay, amplification of reference gene primers was used to estimate how many nucleated cells each sample contained. To quantify the absolute abundance of each unique TCRbeta CDR3 rearrangement, sequence reads were collapsed and filtered. Productive Simpson clonality was computed per sample as the square root of Simpson's diversity index over productive rearrangements. The clones in this table, taken by TCRdb from immuneACCESS, are in-frame only. Not every clone is retained; where verified, under half of the shortfall comes from an unresolved V gene, and the cause of the rest is unknown. The V and J calls and clone size are taken from that table; D and trimming were inferred from the DNA. The sample data list around 190,000 clones, and about four fifths of these were observed just once. Clones ranked in the top ten supply roughly 3.2% of the sample.

The receptor's source is a woman aged 30 to 39 who had been exposed to COVID-19. The sequence links TRBV9 to TRBJ2-1, with 7 bases aligning to TRBD1. Material for sequencing was PBMCs or T cells enriched from blood (not recorded which). The DNA reads TGTGCCAGCAGCGAGAAGGGGGCGAGTTACAATGAGCAGTTCTTC. It codes for CASSEKGASYNEQFF.